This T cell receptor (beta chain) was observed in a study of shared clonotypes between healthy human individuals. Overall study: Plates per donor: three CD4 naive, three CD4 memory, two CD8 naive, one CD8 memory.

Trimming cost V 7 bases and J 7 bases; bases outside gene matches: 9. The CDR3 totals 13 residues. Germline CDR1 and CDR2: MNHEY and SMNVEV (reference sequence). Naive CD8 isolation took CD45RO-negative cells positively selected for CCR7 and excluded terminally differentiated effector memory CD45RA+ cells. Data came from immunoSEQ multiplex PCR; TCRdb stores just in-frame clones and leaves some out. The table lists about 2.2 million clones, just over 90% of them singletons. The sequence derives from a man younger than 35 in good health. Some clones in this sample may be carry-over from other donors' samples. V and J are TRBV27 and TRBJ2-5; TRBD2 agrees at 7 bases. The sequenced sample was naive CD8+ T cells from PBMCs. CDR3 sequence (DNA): TGTGCCAGCAACGCCGGGGGGTGGGGGACCCAGTACTTC. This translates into CASNAGGWGTQYF.